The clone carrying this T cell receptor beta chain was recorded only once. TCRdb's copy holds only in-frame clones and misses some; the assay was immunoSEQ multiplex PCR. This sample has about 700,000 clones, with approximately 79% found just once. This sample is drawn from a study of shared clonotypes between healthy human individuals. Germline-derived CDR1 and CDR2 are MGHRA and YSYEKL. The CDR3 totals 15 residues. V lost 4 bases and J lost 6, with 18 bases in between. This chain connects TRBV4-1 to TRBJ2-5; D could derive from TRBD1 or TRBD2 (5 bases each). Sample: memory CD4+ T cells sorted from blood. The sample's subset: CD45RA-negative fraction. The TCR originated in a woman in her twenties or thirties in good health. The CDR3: CASSPGLGERQTQYF. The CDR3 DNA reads TGCGCCAGCAGCCCCGGCCTGGGGGAGCGTCAGACCCAGTACTTC.